This TCR beta chain derives from a study of Graves' ophthalmopathy and Graves' hyperthyroidism. The study, taken as a whole, reports: Most thyroid-expanded clonotypes exceeding 0.001 frequency were also found in blood.

This clonotype was found a few times. The antigen remains unidentified. RNA transcripts yielded amplified TCR beta CDR3 regions. First-round RT-PCR employed HTBI primers, with a second-round multiplex PCR after it. TCRdb ran MiXCR on the multiplex PCR reads and lists one entry per CDR3 protein. The top ten clones hold approximately 7% of a sample with hundreds of thousands of distinct CDR3 sequences, about 24% of them seen once. The germline V gene encodes CDR1 SGHAT and CDR2 FQNNGV. The CDR3 consists of 13 residues. Trimming cost V 7 bases and J 0 bases, with 7 bases left between them. This TCR came from a woman aged 18-29 years with stable Graves' hyperthyroidism. Some clones in this sample may be carry-over from other donors' samples. The rearrangement uses TRBV11-2 and TRBJ1-3, with no clear D. Material: peripheral blood. As DNA, the CDR3 is TGTGCCAGCAATCCTAACTCTGGAAACACCATATATTTT. It is translated as CASNPNSGNTIYF.